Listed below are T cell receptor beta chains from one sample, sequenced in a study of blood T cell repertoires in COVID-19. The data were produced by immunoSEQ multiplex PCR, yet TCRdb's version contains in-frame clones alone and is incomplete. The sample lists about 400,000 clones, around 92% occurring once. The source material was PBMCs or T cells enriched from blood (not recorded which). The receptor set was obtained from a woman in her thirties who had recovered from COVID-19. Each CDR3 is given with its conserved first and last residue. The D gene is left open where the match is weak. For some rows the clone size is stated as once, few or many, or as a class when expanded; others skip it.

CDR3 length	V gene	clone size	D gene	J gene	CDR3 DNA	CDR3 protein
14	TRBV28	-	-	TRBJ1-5	TGTGCCAGCAGTTTAGGGGGGGCGGTTCAGCCCCAGCATTTT	CASSLGGAVQPQHF
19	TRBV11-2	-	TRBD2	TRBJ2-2	TGTGCCAGCAGCCCACGAGGCAGACTAGCGGGACAGGACACCGGGGAGCTGTTTTTT	CASSPRGRLAGQDTGELFF
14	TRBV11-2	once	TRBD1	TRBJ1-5	TGTGCCAGCAGCTGGACAGGGAACAATCAGCCCCAGCATTTT	CASSWTGNNQPQHF
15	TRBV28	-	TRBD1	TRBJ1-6	TGTGCCAGCAGTACGGGACAGGGAGCGGGCTCACCCCTCCACTTT	CASSTGQGAGSPLHF
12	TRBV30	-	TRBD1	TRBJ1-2	TGTGCCTCCCCGGGACAGGGCTATGGCTACACCTTC	CASPGQGYGYTF
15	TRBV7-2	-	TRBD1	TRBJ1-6	TGTGCCAGCAGCCTCGAAACAGGGGTTCGCTCACCCCTCCACTTT	CASSLETGVRSPLHF
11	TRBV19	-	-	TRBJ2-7	TGTGCCAGTAGCGGAGCCTACGAGCAGTACTTC	CASSGAYEQYF
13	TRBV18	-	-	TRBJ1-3	TGTGCCAGCTCACCACCCGGAGACTACACCATATATTTT	CASSPPGDYTIYF
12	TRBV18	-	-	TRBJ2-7	TGTGCCAGCTCGCTTAGCTCCTACGAGCAGTACTTC	CASSLSSYEQYF
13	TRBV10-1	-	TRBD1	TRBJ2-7	TGCGCCAGCAGTTGGGACAGGAGGGGTGAGCAGTACTTC	CASSWDRRGEQYF
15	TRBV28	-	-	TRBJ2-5	TGTGCCAGCAGTTTAATTCAGGGGTTCGAAGAGACCCAGTACTTC	CASSLIQGFEETQYF
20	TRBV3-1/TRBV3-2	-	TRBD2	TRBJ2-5	TGTGCCAGCAGCCAAGATATTTTGACCGGCCTAGCGGTGTCTCAAGAGACCCAGTACTTC	CASSQDILTGLAVSQETQYF
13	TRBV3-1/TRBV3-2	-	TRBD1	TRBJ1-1	TGTGCCAGCAGCCAAGATTCGACAGGGGCAGCTTTCTTT	CASSQDSTGAAFF
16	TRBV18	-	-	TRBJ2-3	TGTGCCAGCTCACCCTTAGGAGGCGTCCGCACAGATACGCAGTATTTT	CASSPLGGVRTDTQYF
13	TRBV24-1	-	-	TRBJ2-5	TGTGCCACCAAGGGGCAAGCGCAAGAGACCCAGTACTTC	CATKGQAQETQYF
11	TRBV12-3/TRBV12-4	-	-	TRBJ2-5	TGTGCCAGCAGTAGGGGAGAGACCCAGTACTTC	CASSRGETQYF
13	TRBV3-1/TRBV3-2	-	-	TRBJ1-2	TGTGCCAGCAGCCCGACTTTTTTCTATGGCTACACCTTC	CASSPTFFYGYTF
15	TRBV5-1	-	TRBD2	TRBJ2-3	TGCGCCAGCAGCCCGGGGACTAGCGGCACAGATACGCAGTATTTT	CASSPGTSGTDTQYF
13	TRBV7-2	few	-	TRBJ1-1	TGTGCCAGCAGCTTTGGCACAGACACTGAAGCTTTCTTT	CASSFGTDTEAFF
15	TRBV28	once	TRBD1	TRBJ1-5	TGTGCCAGCAGTTTAAGGACAGGGGGCCTTCAGCCCCAGCATTTT	CASSLRTGGLQPQHF
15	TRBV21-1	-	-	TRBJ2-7	TGTGCCAGCAGCAAAGGACTAGCGGGAATCCACGAGCAGTACTTC	CASSKGLAGIHEQYF
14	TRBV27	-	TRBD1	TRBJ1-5	TGTGCCAGCAGTCCATCAGGGGGTAATCAGCCCCAGCATTTT	CASSPSGGNQPQHF
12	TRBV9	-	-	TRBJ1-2	TGTGCCAGCAGCGAGGGAGGGTACGGCTACACCTTC	CASSEGGYGYTF
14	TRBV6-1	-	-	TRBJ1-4	TGTGCCAGCAGTGAGACAGGATTTAATGAAAAACTGTTTTTT	CASSETGFNEKLFF
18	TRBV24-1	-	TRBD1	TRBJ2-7	TGTGCCACCAGTGATTCCTTTTTTACCGGGACAGGGGGCGGCGAGCAGTACTTC	CATSDSFFTGTGGGEQYF
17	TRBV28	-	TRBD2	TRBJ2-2	TGTGCCAGCACCGAATTTAGCGGGAGGGCCCCCACCGGGGAGCTGTTTTTT	CASTEFSGRAPTGELFF
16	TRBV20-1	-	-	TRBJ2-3	TGCAGTGCTAGTAGATCCTTGGGGAGCAGCACAGATACGCAGTATTTT	CSASRSLGSSTDTQYF
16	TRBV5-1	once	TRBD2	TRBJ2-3	TGCGCCAGCAGCTCCCAACTAGCGGGAGCCACAGATACGCAGTATTTT	CASSSQLAGATDTQYF
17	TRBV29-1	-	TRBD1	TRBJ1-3	TGCAGCGTTGAGGACAGGGGGCGTGTAAGCTCTGGAAACACCATATATTTT	CSVEDRGRVSSGNTIYF
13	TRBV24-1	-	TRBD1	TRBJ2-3	TGTGCCACCCGTGACAGGGTGGTAGATACGCAGTATTTT	CATRDRVVDTQYF